This TCR beta chain was retrieved from a study of cytomegalovirus exposure and HLA in healthy donors. Primers for the PCR totalled 60 Vbeta and 13 Jbeta. The table came from immunoSEQ multiplex PCR; TCRdb's copy has only in-frame clones and leaves some out. The sample lists about 160,000 clones, about 80% occurring once. Study-wide findings and caveats: TCR beta chains associated with HLA were, in a later analysis, more clonally expanded than equally common others.

J was trimmed by 7 bases and V by 4 bases; bases with no gene match: 11. This CDR3 has 15 amino acids. CDR1 and CDR2 (germline): SGDLS, YYNGEE. On this clone itself: Its antigen is currently unknown.

This clonotype was obtained from a young man in good health and CMV-seropositive. This sequence joins TRBV9 and TRBJ2-1; 7 bases fit TRBD2. The specimen sequenced was PBMCs. The CDR3 sequence: CASSKRWGGENEQFF. The DNA of the CDR3 is TGTGCCAGCAGCAAGAGATGGGGGGGGGAAAATGAGCAGTTCTTC. The full variable domain, completed using reference TRBV9 and TRBJ2-1, is DSGVTQTPKHLITATGQRVTLRCSPRSGDLSVYWYQQSLDQGLQFLIQYYNGEERAKGNILERFSAQQFPDLHSELNLSSLELGDSALYFCASSKRWGGENEQFFGPGTRLTVL.